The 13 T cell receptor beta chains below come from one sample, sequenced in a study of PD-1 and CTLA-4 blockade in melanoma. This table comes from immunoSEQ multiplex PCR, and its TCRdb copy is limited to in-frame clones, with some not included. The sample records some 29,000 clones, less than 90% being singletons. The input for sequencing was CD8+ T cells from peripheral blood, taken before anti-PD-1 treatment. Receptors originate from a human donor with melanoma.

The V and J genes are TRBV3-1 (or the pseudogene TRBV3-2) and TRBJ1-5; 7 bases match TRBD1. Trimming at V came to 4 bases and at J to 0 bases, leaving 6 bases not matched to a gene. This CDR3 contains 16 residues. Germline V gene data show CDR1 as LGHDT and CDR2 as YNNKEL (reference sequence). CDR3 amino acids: CASSPGTDYSNQPQHF. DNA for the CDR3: TGTGCCAGCAGCCCCGGGACAGACTATAGCAATCAGCCCCAGCATTTT.

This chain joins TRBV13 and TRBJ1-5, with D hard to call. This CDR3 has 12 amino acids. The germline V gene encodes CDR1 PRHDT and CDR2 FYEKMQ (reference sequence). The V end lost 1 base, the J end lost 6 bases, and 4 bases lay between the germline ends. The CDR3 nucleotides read TGTGCCAGCAGCTTAGAAGGTCAGCCCCAGCATTTT. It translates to CASSLEGQPQHF.

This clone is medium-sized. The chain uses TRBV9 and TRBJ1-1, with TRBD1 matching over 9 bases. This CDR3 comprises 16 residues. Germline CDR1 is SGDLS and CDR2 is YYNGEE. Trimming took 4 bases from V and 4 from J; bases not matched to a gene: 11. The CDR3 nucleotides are TGTGCCAGCAGCCCCGGGACAGGGTCCGGCGGCACTGAAGCTTTCTTT. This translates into CASSPGTGSGGTEAFF.

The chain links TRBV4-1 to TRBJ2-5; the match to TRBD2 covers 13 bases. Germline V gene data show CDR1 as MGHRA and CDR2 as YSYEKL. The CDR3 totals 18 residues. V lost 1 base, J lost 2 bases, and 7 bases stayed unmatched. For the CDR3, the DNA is TGCGCCAGCAGCCAAGTTGGGTCGACTAGCGGGGGGCAAGAGACCCAGTACTTC. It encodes CASSQVGSTSGGQETQYF.

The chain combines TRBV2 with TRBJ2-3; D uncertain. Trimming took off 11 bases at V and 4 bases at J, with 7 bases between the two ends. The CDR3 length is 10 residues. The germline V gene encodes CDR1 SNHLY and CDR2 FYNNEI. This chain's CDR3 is CAGDADTQYF. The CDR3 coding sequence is TGTGCCGGAGATGCAGATACGCAGTATTTT.

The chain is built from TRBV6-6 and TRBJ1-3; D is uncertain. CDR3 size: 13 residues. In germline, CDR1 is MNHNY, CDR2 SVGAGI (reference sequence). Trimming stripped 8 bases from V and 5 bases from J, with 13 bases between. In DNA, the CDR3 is TGTGCCAGCGCCTTCGAGGTCCGAAACACCATATATTTT. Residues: CASAFEVRNTIYF.

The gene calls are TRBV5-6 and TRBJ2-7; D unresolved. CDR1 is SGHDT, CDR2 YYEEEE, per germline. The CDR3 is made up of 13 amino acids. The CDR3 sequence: CWSSLGGTYEQYF. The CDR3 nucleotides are TGTTGGAGCAGCTTGGGTGGTACCTACGAGCAGTACTTC.

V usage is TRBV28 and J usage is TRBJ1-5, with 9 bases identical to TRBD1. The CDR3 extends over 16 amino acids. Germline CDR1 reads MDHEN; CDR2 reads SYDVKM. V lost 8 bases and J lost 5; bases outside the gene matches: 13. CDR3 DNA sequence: TGTGCCAGCTGGGACTTGCGGGACAGGGAATATCAGCCCCAGCATTTT. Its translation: CASWDLRDREYQPQHF.

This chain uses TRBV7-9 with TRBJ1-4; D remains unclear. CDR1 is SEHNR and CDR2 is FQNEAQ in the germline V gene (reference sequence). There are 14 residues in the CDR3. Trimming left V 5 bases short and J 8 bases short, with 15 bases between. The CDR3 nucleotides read TGTGCCAGCAGCCCCCAACCCCTCGGGGAAAAACTGTTTTTT. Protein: CASSPQPLGEKLFF.

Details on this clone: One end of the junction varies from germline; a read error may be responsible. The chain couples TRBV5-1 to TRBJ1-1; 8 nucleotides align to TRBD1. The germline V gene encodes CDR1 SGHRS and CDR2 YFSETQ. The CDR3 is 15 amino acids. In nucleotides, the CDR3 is TGCGCCAGCGGCTTTTCCTCAGGGGGCGGCACTGAAGCTTTCTTT. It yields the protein CASGFSSGGGTEAFF.

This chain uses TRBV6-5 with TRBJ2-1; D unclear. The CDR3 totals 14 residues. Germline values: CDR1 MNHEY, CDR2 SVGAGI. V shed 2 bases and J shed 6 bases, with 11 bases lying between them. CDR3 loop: CASSYVSSSNEQFF. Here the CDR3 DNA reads TGTGCCAGCAGTTACGTATCTAGTTCCAATGAGCAGTTCTTC.

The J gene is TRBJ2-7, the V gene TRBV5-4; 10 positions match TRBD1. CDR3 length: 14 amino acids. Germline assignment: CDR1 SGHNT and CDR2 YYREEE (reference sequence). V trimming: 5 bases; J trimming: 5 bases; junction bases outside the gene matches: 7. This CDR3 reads CASSSGQGFNEQYF. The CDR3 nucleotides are TGTGCCAGCAGTTCGGGACAGGGGTTCAACGAGCAGTACTTC. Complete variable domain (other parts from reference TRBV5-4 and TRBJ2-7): ETGVTQSPTHLIKTRGQQVTLRCSSQSGHNTVSWYQQALGQGPQFIFQYYREEENGRGNFPPRFSGLQFPNYSSELNVNALELDDSALYLCASSSGQGFNEQYFGPGTRLTVT.

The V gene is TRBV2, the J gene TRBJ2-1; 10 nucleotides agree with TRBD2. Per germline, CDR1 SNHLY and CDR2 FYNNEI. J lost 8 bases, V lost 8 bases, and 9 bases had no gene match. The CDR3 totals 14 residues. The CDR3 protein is CASLKREGRHEQFF. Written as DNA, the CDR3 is TGTGCCAGCCTTAAGCGGGAGGGCCGGCATGAGCAGTTCTTC.